This entry is about one T cell receptor (beta chain). Its specificity is not known. A second PCR of 7 to 11 cycles used a sample-barcoded 5' primer and a J-beta primer mix. TCRdb re-called the 5' RACE reads through MiXCR, storing one row per CDR3 protein. Counted here are approximately 1,000,000 distinct CDR3 sequences, 35% to 40% occurring once; the ten biggest clones make up about an eighth. The sample is drawn from a study of blood T cells in healthy people across ages. Study conclusions and caveats: TCR beta diversity was tightly associated with the proportion of naive T cells. Those diversity estimates obtained from one million T cells were thought to be underestimates.

V was clipped by 5 bases and J by 6 bases, with 25 bases between them. This CDR3 spans 17 amino acids. Donors were healthy Caucasian individuals from Russia aged about 6 to 90. The chain recombines TRBV12-3 or TRBV12-4 with TRBJ1-2; D not resolved. The receptor's source is a man aged 18 to 30 in good health. Sequenced material: blood. CDR3 coding DNA: TGTGCCAGCAGTCGAGGACGAGGACCGACCAACCCCGATGGCTACACCTTC. Translation gives CASSRGRGPTNPDGYTF.